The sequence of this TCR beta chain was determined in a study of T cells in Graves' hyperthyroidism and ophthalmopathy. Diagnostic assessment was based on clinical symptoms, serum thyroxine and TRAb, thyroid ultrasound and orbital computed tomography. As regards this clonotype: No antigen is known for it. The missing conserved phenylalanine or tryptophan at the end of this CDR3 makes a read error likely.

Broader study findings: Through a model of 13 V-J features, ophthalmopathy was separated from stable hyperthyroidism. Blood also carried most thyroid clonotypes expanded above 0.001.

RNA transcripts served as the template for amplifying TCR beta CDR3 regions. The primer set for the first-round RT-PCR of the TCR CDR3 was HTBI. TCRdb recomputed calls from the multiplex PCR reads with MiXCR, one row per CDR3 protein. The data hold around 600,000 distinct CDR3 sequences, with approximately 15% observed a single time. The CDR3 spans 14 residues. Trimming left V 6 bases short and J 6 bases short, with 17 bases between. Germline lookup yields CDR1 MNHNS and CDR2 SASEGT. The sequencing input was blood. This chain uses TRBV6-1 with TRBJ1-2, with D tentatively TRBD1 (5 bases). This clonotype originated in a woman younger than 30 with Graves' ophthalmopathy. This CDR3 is CASRRGGADHGYTL. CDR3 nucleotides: TGTGCCAGCAGAAGGGGAGGGGCGGACCATGGCTACACCCTC.